Presented here are 15 T cell receptor beta chains from one specimen sequenced in a study of persistence of HIV-infected CD4 T cells. Antigens for these TCRs are unknown. Cells were stimulated with overlapping HIV-1 Gag 15-mer peptides. Sorting of responding CD4+ T cells relied on upregulated CD40 ligand together with CD69. The libraries were made with immunoSEQ version 4 in survey mode. The data were produced by immunoSEQ multiplex PCR, yet TCRdb's version contains in-frame clones alone and is incomplete. The sample has about 27,000 clones, around 74% seen once. This material consisted of CD4+ T cells sorted from PBMCs after approximately 19-hour stimulation, taken from a patient who received antiretroviral therapy. The receptor set was obtained from an adult man with HIV who was CMV-seropositive.

In this sample, this clone turned up once. The chain links TRBV10-3 to TRBJ1-4, with D possibly being TRBD1 (6 bases). The CDR3 totals 13 residues. Germline CDR1 reads ENHRY; CDR2 reads SYGVKD. Between the trimmed V and J ends, which lost 4 bases and 8 bases, there was a span of 11 bases. Written as DNA, the CDR3 is TGTGCCATCAGTGCGGGGGGCTGGGAAAAACTGTTTTTT. Its protein product is CAISAGGWEKLFF.

In this sample, this clone turned up once. CDR3 loop: CASSEKVTSYEQYF. Written as DNA, the CDR3 is TGTGCCAGCAGTGAAAAGGTTACCTCCTACGAGCAGTACTTC. The chain carries TRBV2 and TRBJ2-7; D call uncertain. The CDR3 has 14 residues. Trimming left V 2 bases short and J 0 bases short, with 8 bases between. The V gene's germline CDR1 is SNHLY and CDR2 FYNNEI. Looking up the rest from reference TRBV2 and TRBJ2-7 gives the full variable domain: EPEVTQTPSHQVTQMGQEVILRCVPISNHLYFYWYRQILGQKVEFLVSFYNNEISEKSEIFDDQFSVERPDGSNFTLKIRSTKLEDSAMYFCASSEKVTSYEQYFGPGTRLTVT.

The chain employs TRBV29-1 and TRBJ2-3; possibly TRBD1 for D (6 bases). Germline CDR1 SQVTM, CDR2 ANQGSEA. V lost 7 bases to trimming and J lost 0 bases, with 11 bases between them. The CDR3 loop spans 13 amino acids. CDR3 DNA sequence: TGCAGCGCCCGACAGGAGAGCACAGATACGCAGTATTTT. Translating gives CSARQESTDTQYF.

The chain combines TRBV18 with TRBJ2-6; D is undetermined. The germline V gene encodes CDR1 KGHSH and CDR2 LQKENI. This CDR3 spans 14 amino acids. V was trimmed by 5 bases and J by 0 bases, leaving 5 bases between them. In DNA, the CDR3 is TGTGCCAGCTCAGAGAGCTCTGGGGCCAACGTCCTGACTTTC. Its protein is CASSESSGANVLTF.

The chain is built from TRBV30 and TRBJ1-4; D is unresolved. Germline CDR1 GTSNPN, CDR2 SVGIG (reference sequence). The CDR3 has 13 amino acids. The ends were cut back, 5 bases at V and 5 bases at J, with 12 bases in the middle. This chain's CDR3 is CAWSMGVNEKLFF. CDR3 DNA sequence: TGTGCCTGGTCAATGGGAGTCAATGAAAAACTGTTTTTT.

This clone was counted a few times. The CDR3, as DNA: TGTGCCAGCAGAGGGGACAGGGAAGTTTCACCCCTCCACTTT. It specifies CASRGDREVSPLHF. The genes are TRBV6-5 and TRBJ1-6; 9 positions match TRBD1. The CDR3 loop spans 14 amino acids. J gave up 9 bases and V 6 bases, and 6 bases lay outside the gene matches. Germline values: CDR1 MNHEY, CDR2 SVGAGI.

This clone was recorded only once. The V call is TRBV7-2, the J call TRBJ1-2; 7 bases are a match to TRBD1. J was trimmed by 8 bases and V by 4 bases; bases with no gene match: 10. Per the germline V gene, CDR1 is SGHTA and CDR2 is FQGNSA. The CDR3 spans 14 residues. The CDR3 loop reads CASSYETGTGGYTF. Written as DNA, the CDR3 is TGTGCCAGCAGCTACGAGACAGGGACGGGCGGCTACACCTTC.

This clone was counted a single time. This rearrangement joins TRBV28 to TRBJ2-1; D is unresolved. V was cut by 5 bases and J by 6 bases, with 8 bases left in between. Looked up from germline, CDR1 is MDHEN and CDR2 is SYDVKM. The CDR3 is 12 amino acids. CDR3 protein: CASSLGINEQFF. In nucleotides, the CDR3 is TGTGCCAGCAGTCTGGGCATCAATGAGCAGTTCTTC.

This chain links TRBV7-8 with TRBJ2-4; a weak D match, TRBD1 (7 bases). Germline V gene lookup returns CDR1 SGHVS and CDR2 FQNEAQ. This CDR3 contains 17 residues. The V gene lost 3 bases and the J gene lost 7 bases, with 22 bases spanning the gap. The CDR3 loop is CASSFGLGGDSLNIQYF. CDR3 DNA: TGTGCCAGCAGCTTCGGGTTAGGCGGGGACAGCCTTAACATTCAGTACTTC.

J is TRBJ1-2 and V is TRBV19; weak D call: TRBD1 (6 bases). From germline, CDR1 is LNHDA and CDR2 SQIVND (reference sequence). This CDR3 spans 16 amino acids. V was clipped by 8 bases and J by 2 bases, with 21 bases between them. The chain's CDR3 is CASALTGTNPNYGYTF. The DNA of the CDR3 is TGTGCCAGTGCTCTAACAGGGACGAACCCCAACTATGGCTACACCTTC.

The chain employs TRBV7-6 and TRBJ1-5; the D gene is possibly TRBD1 (5 bases). The germline V and J ends were trimmed by 1 base and 6 bases, with 10 bases remaining between them. This CDR3 region has 14 residues. Per the germline V gene, CDR1 is SGHVS and CDR2 is FNYEAQ. CDR3 nucleotides: TGTGCCAGCAGCTTAGGACAGCCCGGTCAGCCCCAGCATTTT. It specifies CASSLGQPGQPQHF.

The chain joins TRBV7-8 to TRBJ2-4, with D perhaps being TRBD1 or TRBD2 (6 bases each). The CDR3 loop spans 12 amino acids. V gave up 2 bases and J gave up 8 bases, with 7 bases separating them. Germline loops: CDR1 SGHVS, CDR2 FQNEAQ. The DNA for the CDR3 is TGTGCCAGCAGCTTAAGGGGGGACATTCAGTACTTC. This codes for CASSLRGDIQYF.

The rearrangement links TRBV6-5 to TRBJ2-1, with 8 bases that match TRBD2. This CDR3 spans 14 amino acids. Germline CDR1 and CDR2: MNHEY and SVGAGI. The V segment lost 8 bases and the J segment 5 bases; nucleotides outside the gene matches: 8. The CDR3 nucleotides are TGTGCCAGCTGGCCGGGGGGGCGGCACAATGAGCAGTTCTTC. It specifies CASWPGGRHNEQFF.

This clone was counted between two and nine times. The chain recombines TRBV9 with TRBJ1-1, with no clear D. Germline V lookup: CDR1 SGDLS, CDR2 YYNGEE. V was cut by 0 bases and J by 7 bases, with 16 bases left in between. The CDR3 is 15 amino acids. CDR3 sequence reads: CASSVGFQPKNEAFF. DNA for the CDR3: TGTGCCAGCAGCGTAGGATTTCAGCCTAAGAATGAAGCTTTCTTT.

The chain recombines TRBV28 with TRBJ1-3, with D unclear. V was clipped by 3 bases and J by 0 bases, with 18 bases between them. The CDR3 runs 18 residues. Germline CDR1 and CDR2: MDHEN and SYDVKM. Written as DNA, the CDR3 is TGTGCCAGCAGTTTTTCTCCGACGGATTTCAGCTCTGGAAACACCATATATTTT. This sequence encodes CASSFSPTDFSSGNTIYF. Filled out from reference TRBV28 and TRBJ1-3, the complete variable domain reads DVKVTQSSRYLVKRTGEKVFLECVQDMDHENMFWYRQDPGLGLRLIYFSYDVKMKEKGDIPEGYSVSREKKERFSLILESASTNQTSMYLCASSFSPTDFSSGNTIYFGEGSWLTVV.